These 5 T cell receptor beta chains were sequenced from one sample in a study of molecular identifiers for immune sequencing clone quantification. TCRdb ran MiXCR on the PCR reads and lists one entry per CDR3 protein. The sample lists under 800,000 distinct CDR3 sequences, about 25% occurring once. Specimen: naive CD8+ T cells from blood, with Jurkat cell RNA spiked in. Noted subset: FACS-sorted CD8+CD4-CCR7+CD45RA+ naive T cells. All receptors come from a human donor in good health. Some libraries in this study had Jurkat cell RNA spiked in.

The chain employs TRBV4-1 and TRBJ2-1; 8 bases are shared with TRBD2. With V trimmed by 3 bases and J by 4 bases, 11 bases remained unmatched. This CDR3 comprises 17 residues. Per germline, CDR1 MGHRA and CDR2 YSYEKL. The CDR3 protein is CASSQTAGGGRYNEQFF. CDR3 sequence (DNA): TGCGCCAGCAGCCAGACCGCGGGTGGCGGGAGGTACAATGAGCAGTTCTTC.

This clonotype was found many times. DNA for the CDR3: TGTGCCAGCAGCTTAGCGGAGTCGGGAGGAACAGATACGCAGTATTTT. Residues: CASSLAESGGTDTQYF. This chain links TRBV7-6 with TRBJ2-3; 7 nucleotides line up with TRBD2. This CDR3 contains 16 residues. Germline lookup yields CDR1 SGHVS and CDR2 FNYEAQ. Germline trimming cut 0 bases from V and 3 bases from J; bases unmatched to any gene: 6.

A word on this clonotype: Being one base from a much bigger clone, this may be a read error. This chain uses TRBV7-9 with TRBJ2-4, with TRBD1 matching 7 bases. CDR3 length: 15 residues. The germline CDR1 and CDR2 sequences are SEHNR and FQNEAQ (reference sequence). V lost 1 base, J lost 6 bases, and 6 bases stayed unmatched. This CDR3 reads CASSLVTGPRNIQYF. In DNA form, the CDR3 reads TGTGCCAGCAGCTTAGTGACAGGGCCAAGAAACATTCAGTACTTC.

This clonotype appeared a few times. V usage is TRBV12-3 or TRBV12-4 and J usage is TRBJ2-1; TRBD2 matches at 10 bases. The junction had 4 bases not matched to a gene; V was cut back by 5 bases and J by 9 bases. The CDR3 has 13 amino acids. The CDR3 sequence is CASSSGGAIEQFF. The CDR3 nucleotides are TGTGCCAGCAGTAGCGGGGGGGCCATTGAGCAGTTCTTC.

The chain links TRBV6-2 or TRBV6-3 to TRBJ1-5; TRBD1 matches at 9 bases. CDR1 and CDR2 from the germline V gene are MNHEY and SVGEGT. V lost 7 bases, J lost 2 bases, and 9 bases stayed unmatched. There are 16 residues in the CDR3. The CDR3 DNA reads TGTGCCAGCACTATACAGGGGGCTCGGGGCAATCAGCCCCAGCATTTT. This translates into CASTIQGARGNQPQHF.